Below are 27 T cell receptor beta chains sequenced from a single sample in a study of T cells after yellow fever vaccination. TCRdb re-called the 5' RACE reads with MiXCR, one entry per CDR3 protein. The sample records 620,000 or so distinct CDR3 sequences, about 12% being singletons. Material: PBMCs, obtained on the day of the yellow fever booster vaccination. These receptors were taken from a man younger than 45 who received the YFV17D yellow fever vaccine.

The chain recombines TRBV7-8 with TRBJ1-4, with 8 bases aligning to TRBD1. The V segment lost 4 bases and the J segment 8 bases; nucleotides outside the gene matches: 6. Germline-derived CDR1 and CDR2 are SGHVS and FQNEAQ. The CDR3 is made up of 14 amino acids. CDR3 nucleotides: TGTGCCAGCAGCTATCAGGGGGCAGGGGAAAAACTGTTTTTT. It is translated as CASSYQGAGEKLFF.

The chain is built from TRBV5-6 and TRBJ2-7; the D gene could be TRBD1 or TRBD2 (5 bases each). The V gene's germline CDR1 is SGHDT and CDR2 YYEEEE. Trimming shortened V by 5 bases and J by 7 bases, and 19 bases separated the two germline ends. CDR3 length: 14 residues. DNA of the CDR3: TGTGCCAGCAGGAGGGGCGTTAGCCTCGGGGAGCAGTACTTC. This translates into CASRRGVSLGEQYF.

CDR3 coding DNA: TGTGCCAGCGGACAGGGCCCCACCGGGGAGCTGTTTTTT. This translates into CASGQGPTGELFF. The chain carries TRBV11-3 and TRBJ2-2, with TRBD1 matching over 8 bases. Looked up from germline, CDR1 is SGHNT and CDR2 is YENEEA. The junction had 3 bases not matched to a gene; V was cut back by 8 bases and J by 4 bases. This CDR3 is built from 13 residues.

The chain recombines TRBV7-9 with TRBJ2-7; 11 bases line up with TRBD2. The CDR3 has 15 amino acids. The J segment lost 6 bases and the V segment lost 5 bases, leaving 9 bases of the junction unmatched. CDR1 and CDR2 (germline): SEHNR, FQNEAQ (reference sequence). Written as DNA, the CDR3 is TGTGCCAGCAGCACCTTAGCGGGAGGGCCCATCGAGCAGTACTTC. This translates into CASSTLAGGPIEQYF.

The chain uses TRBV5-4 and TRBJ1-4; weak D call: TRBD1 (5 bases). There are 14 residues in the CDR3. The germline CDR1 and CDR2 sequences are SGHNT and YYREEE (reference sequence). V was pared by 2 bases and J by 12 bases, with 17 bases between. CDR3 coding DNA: TGTGCCAGCAGCTTTGGCGATTTAGGGGAGGAACTGTTTTTT. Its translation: CASSFGDLGEELFF.

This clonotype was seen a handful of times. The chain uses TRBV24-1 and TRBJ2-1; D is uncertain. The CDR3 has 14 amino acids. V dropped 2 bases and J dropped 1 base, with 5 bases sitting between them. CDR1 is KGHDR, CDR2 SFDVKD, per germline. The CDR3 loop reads CATSDSTSYNEQFF. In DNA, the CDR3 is TGTGCCACCAGTGATTCCACATCCTACAATGAGCAGTTCTTC.

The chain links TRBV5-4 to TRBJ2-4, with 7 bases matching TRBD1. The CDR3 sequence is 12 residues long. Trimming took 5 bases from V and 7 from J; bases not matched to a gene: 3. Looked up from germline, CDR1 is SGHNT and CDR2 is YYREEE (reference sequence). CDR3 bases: TGTGCCAGCAGAGGGACAGCGAACATTCAGTACTTC. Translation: CASRGTANIQYF.

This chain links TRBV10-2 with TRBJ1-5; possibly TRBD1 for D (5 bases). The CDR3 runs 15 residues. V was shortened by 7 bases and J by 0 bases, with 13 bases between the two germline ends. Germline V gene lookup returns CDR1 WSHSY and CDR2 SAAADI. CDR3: CASTEGGASNQPQHF. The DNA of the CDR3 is TGCGCCAGCACCGAGGGAGGGGCTAGCAATCAGCCCCAGCATTTT.

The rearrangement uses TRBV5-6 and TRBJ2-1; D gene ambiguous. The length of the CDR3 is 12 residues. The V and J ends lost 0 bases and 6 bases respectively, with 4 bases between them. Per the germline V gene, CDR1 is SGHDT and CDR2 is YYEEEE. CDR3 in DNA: TGTGCCAGCAGCTTGGAGGCCAATGAGCAGTTCTTC. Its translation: CASSLEANEQFF.

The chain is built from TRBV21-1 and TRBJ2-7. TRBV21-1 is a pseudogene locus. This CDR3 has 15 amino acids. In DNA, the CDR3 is TGTGCCAGCAGCAAAGTGAACAGAAGCTCCTACGAGCAGTACTTC. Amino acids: CASSKVNRSSYEQYF.

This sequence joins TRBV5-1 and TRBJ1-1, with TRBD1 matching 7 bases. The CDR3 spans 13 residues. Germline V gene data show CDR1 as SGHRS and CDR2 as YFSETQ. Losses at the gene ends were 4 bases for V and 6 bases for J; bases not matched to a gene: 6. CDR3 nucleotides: TGCGCCAGCAGCGTAGAGGGGGCTCCTGAAGCTTTCTTT. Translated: CASSVEGAPEAFF. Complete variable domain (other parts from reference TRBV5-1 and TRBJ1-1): KAGVTQTPRYLIKTRGQQVTLSCSPISGHRSVSWYQQTPGQGLQFLFEYFSETQRNKGNFPGRFSGRQFSNSRSEMNVSTLELGDSALYLCASSVEGAPEAFFGQGTRLTVV.

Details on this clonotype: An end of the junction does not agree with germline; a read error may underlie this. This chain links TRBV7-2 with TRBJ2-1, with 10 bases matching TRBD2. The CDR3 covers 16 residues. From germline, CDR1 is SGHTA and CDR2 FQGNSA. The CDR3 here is CASSLASGRAIAEQFF. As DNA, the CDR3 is TGTGCCAGCAGCCTAGCAAGCGGGAGGGCCATCGCTGAGCAGTTCTTC.

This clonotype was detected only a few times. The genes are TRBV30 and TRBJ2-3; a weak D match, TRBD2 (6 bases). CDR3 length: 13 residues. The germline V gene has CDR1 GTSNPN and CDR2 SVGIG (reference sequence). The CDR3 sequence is CALTSRSTDTQYF. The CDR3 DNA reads TGTGCACTTACTAGCCGAAGCACAGATACGCAGTATTTT.

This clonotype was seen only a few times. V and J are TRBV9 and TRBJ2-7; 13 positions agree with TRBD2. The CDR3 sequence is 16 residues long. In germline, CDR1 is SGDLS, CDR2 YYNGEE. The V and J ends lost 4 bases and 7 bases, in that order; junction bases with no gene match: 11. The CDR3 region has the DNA TGTGCCAGCAGCACCTCCGGACTAGCGGGAGTGGGGGAGCAGTACTTC. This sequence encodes CASSTSGLAGVGEQYF. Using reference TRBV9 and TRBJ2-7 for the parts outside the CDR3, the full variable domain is DSGVTQTPKHLITATGQRVTLRCSPRSGDLSVYWYQQSLDQGLQFLIQYYNGEERAKGNILERFSAQQFPDLHSELNLSSLELGDSALYFCASSTSGLAGVGEQYFGPGTRLTVT.

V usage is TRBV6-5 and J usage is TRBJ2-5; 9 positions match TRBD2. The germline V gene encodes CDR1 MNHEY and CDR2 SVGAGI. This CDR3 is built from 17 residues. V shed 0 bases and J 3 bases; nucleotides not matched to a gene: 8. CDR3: CASSYSKGGRAEETQYF. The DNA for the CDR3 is TGTGCCAGCAGTTACTCGAAGGGCGGGAGGGCCGAAGAGACCCAGTACTTC.

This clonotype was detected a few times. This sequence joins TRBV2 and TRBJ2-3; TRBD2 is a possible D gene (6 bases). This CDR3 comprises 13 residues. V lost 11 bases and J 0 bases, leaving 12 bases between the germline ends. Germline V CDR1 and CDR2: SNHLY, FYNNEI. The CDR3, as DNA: TGTGCCTCCCTGGGGGGAAGCACAGATACGCAGTATTTT. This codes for CASLGGSTDTQYF.

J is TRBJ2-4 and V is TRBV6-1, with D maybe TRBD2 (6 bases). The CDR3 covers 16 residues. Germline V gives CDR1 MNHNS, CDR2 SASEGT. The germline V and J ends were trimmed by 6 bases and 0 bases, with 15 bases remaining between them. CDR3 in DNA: TGTGCCAGCAGCCAGGACTACCAACTAGCCAAAAACATTCAGTACTTC. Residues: CASSQDYQLAKNIQYF.

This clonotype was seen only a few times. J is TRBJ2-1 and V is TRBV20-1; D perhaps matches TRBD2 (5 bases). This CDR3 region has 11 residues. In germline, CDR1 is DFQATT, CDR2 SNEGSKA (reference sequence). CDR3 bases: TGCAGGGGAGAGGGTCACAATGAGCAGTTCTTC. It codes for CRGEGHNEQFF.

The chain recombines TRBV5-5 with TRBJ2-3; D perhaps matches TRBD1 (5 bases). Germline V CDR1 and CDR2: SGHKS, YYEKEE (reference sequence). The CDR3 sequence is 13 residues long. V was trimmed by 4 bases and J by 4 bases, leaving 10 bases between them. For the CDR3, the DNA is TGTGCCAGCAGCGATTGGGGCCCAGATACGCAGTATTTT. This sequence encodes CASSDWGPDTQYF.

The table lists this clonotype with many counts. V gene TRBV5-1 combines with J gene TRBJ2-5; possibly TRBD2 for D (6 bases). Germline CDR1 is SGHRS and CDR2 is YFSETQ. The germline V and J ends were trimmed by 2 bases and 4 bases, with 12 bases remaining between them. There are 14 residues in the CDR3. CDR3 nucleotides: TGCGCCAGCAGCTTCCGCGCGGGAAGAGAGACCCAGTACTTC. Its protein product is CASSFRAGRETQYF.

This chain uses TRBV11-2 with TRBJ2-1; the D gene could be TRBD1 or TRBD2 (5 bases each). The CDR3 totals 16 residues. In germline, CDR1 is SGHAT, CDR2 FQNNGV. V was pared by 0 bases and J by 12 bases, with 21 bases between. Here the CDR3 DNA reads TGTGCCAGCAGCTTAGATCGTATCTCAGGGAGCGTAGGGCAGTTCTTC. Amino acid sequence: CASSLDRISGSVGQFF.

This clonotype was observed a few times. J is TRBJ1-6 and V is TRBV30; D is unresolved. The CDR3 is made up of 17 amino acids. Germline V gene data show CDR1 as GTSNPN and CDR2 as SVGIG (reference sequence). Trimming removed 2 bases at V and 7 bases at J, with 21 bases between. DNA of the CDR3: TGTGCCTGGAGTCCCCCCCCGGGCTCCACAACGAATTCACCCCTCCACTTT. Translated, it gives CAWSPPPGSTTNSPLHF.

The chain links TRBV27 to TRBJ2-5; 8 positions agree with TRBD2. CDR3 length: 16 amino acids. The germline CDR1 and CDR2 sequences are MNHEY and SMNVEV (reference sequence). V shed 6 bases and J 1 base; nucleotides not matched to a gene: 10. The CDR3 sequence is CASSLQRGGVQETQYF. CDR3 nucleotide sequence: TGTGCCAGCAGCCTACAACGGGGGGGGGTCCAAGAGACCCAGTACTTC.

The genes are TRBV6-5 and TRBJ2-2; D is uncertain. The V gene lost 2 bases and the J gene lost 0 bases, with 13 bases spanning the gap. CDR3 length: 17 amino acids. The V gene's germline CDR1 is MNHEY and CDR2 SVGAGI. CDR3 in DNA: TGTGCCAGCAGTTACGTGGCCCCAAGTCCGAACACCGGGGAGCTGTTTTTT. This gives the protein CASSYVAPSPNTGELFF.

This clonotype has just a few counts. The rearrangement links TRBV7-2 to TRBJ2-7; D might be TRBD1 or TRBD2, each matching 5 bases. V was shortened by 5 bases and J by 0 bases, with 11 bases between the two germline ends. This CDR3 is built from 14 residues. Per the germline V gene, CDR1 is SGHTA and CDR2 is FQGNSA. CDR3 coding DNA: TGTGCCAGCAGCAAACGGGACCGCTCCTACGAGCAGTACTTC. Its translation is CASSKRDRSYEQYF.

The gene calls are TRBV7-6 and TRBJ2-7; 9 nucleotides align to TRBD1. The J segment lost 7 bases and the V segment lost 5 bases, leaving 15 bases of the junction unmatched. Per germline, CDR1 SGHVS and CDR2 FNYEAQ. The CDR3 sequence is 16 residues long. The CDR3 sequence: CASSSGTGRDGEEQYF. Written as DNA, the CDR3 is TGTGCCAGCAGCAGTGGGACAGGGAGGGACGGTGAAGAGCAGTACTTC.

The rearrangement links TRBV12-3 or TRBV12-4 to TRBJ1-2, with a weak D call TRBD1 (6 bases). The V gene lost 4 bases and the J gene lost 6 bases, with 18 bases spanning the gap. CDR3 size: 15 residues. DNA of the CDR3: TGTGCCAGCAGTTCAGGGGCCAGATGGGAGGATGGCTACACCTTC. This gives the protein CASSSGARWEDGYTF.